This TCR beta chain was captured by sequencing in a study of beta chain features in type 1 diabetes. A remark on this clone: Its antigen is currently unknown.

V gave up 4 bases and J gave up 1 base, with 13 bases separating them. Germline CDR1 MNHNS, CDR2 SASEGT. CDR3 length: 16 amino acids. The entirety of the isolated RNA underwent reverse transcription, so expressed TCRB transcripts were sequenced. Sequencing was performed with immunoSEQ multiplex PCR; in TCRdb, only in-frame clones are kept and a portion is missing. The table includes about 120,000 clones, 16% detected once. Study-wide results and caveats: All four CD4+ subsets of Type 1 diabetes patients contained TCRB CDR3s that were moderately but significantly shorter.

This clonotype was obtained from a man in his thirties or forties with type 1 diabetes. The chain couples TRBV6-1 to TRBJ1-4; D uncertain. Sequencing was carried out using central memory CD4+ T cells from blood. The CDR3 DNA is TGTGCCAGCAGTGCAATTATGGCAGAAACTAATGAAAAACTGTTTTTT. Translating gives CASSAIMAETNEKLFF.